This TCR beta chain was observed in a study of T cells in Graves' hyperthyroidism and ophthalmopathy. Graves' hyperthyroidism showing no ophthalmopathy progression within 18 months was considered stable. The CDR3 runs to 13 residues. Germline values: CDR1 SGHTA, CDR2 FQGNSA. The V gene lost 4 bases and the J gene lost 7 bases, with 10 bases spanning the gap. Amplified TCR beta CDR3 regions derived from RNA transcripts. The TCR CDR3 was amplified in a first-round RT-PCR using the HTBI primer set. MiXCR was run by TCRdb on the multiplex PCR reads, yielding one entry per CDR3 protein. The table has roughly 840,000 distinct CDR3 sequences, around 39% seen once.

The source of this sequence is a young man with Graves' hyperthyroidism. The chain joins TRBV7-2 to TRBJ1-4; D perhaps matches TRBD1 (5 bases). Sequenced material: blood. The CDR3, as DNA: TGTGCCAGCAGCTGGGGGGGACGTGAAAAACTGTTTTTT. It translates to CASSWGGREKLFF.